The rows below give T cell receptor beta chains drawn from one sample of a study of T cell repertoires in cytomegalovirus infection. TCRdb re-called the reads through MiXCR, storing one row per CDR3 protein. Here the sample spans about 830,000 distinct CDR3 sequences, approximately 32% being singletons. Antigens of these TCRs are unknown. Sequencing was performed on cultured CD8+ T cells from PBMCs, taken from culture after CMV antigen stimulation. Receptors originate from a human donor in good health (CMV status not recorded). Some clones in this sample may be carry-over from other donors' samples. Each CDR3 is given with its conserved first and last residue. D genes are given only for firm matches. Where a row states a size, it is once, few, many or the class of an expanded clone; other rows omit it.

V: TRBV12-3/TRBV12-4; size: NA; D: NA; J: TRBJ2-7; CDR3: CASSSRDTMEQYF; DNA: TGTGCCAGCAGTTCCCGGGACACCATGGAGCAGTACTTC
V: TRBV27; size: NA; D: TRBD1; J: TRBJ1-1; CDR3: CASRTGGSGAFF; DNA: TGTGCCAGCAGGACAGGGGGCTCAGGAGCTTTCTTT
V: TRBV11-2; size: NA; D: NA; J: TRBJ2-3; CDR3: CVSSLGLAGTDTQYF; DNA: TGTGTCAGCAGCTTGGGTTTAGCGGGCACAGATACGCAGTATTTT
V: TRBV7-6; size: few; D: NA; J: TRBJ2-1; CDR3: CASSYIPGRGEQFF; DNA: TGTGCCAGCAGCTACATACCGGGGAGGGGGGAGCAGTTCTTC
V: TRBV19; size: few; D: TRBD1; J: TRBJ1-6; CDR3: CASSIAGGGISPLHF; DNA: TGTGCCAGTAGTATCGCAGGGGGAGGAATTTCACCCCTCCACTTT
V: TRBV19; size: few; D: TRBD1; J: TRBJ1-1; CDR3: CASSIGRQGPRDTEAFF; DNA: TGTGCCAGTAGTATAGGACGACAGGGGCCGAGGGACACTGAAGCTTTCTTT
V: TRBV4-1; size: few; D: NA; J: TRBJ1-1; CDR3: CASSQDNLGTEAFF; DNA: TGCGCCAGCAGCCAAGACAACTTAGGCACTGAAGCTTTCTTT
V: TRBV7-9; size: NA; D: NA; J: TRBJ1-1; CDR3: CASRRTYNYEAFF; DNA: TGTGCCAGCAGACGGACGTATAACTATGAAGCTTTCTTT
V: TRBV6-5; size: NA; D: NA; J: TRBJ2-5; CDR3: CASSYSSQETQYF; DNA: TGTGCCAGCAGTTACTCGAGCCAAGAGACCCAGTACTTC
V: TRBV5-1; size: NA; D: TRBD1; J: TRBJ2-7; CDR3: CASSFRDRDGEQYF; DNA: TGCGCCAGCAGCTTCCGGGACAGGGATGGCGAGCAGTACTTC
V: TRBV6-2/TRBV6-3; size: few; D: NA; J: TRBJ1-2; CDR3: CASSSGKKHYGYTF; DNA: TGTGCCAGCAGTTCGGGCAAGAAACACTATGGCTACACCTTC
V: TRBV27; size: NA; D: NA; J: TRBJ2-2; CDR3: CASTKRREGGLNTGELFF; DNA: TGTGCCAGCACCAAACGTCGTGAGGGGGGACTGAACACCGGGGAGCTGTTTTTT
V: TRBV6-2/TRBV6-3; size: few; D: TRBD1; J: TRBJ1-4; CDR3: CASRQGQAVNEKLFF; DNA: TGTGCCAGCAGACAAGGACAGGCGGTTAATGAAAAACTGTTTTTT
V: TRBV6-5; size: NA; D: NA; J: TRBJ1-3; CDR3: CASLAGKSSGNTIYF; DNA: TGTGCCAGCCTGGCGGGAAAGAGCTCTGGAAACACCATATATTTT
V: TRBV6-6; size: NA; D: NA; J: TRBJ1-3; CDR3: CASSFVGGAGPGNTIYF; DNA: TGTGCCAGCAGTTTCGTTGGTGGAGCGGGCCCTGGAAACACCATATATTTT